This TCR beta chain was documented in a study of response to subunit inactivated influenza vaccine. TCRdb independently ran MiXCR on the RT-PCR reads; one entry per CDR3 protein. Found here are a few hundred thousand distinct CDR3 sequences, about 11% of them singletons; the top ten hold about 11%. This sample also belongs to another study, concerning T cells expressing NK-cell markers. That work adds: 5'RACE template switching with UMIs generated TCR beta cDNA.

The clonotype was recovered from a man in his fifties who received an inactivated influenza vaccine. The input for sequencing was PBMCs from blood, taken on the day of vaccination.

The CDR3 DNA reads as TGCAGCGTTCTTCAGGGGCATACCTACGAGCAGTACTTC. It codes for CSVLQGHTYEQYF. V and J are TRBV29-1 and TRBJ2-7; TRBD1 might be the D (6 bases). This CDR3 has 13 residues. CDR1 is SQVTM, CDR2 ANQGSEA, per germline. The germline V and J ends were trimmed by 5 bases and 2 bases, with 13 bases remaining between them.